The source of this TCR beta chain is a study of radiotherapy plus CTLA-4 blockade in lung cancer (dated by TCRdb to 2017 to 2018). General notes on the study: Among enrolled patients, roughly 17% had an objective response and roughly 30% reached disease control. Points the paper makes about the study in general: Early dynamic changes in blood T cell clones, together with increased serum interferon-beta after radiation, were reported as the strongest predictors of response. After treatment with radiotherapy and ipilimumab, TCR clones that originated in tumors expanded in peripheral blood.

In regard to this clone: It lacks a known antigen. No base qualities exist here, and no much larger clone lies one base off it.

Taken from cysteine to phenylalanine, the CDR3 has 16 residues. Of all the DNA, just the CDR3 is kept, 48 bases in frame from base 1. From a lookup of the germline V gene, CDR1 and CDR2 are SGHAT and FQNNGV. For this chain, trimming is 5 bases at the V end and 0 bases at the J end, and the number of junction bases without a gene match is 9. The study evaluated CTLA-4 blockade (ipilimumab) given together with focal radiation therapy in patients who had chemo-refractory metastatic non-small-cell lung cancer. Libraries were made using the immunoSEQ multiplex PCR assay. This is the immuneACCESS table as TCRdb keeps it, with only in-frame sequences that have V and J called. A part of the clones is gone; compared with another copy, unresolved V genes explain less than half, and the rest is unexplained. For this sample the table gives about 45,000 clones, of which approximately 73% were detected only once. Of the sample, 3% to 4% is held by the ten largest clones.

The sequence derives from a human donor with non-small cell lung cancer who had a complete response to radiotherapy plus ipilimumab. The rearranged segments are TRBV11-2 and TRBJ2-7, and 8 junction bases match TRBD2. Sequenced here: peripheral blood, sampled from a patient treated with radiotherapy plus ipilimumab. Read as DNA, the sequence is TGTGCCAGCAGCCCGCCATCCGCGGGGGGCTCCTACGAGCAGTACTTC. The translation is CASSPPSAGGSYEQYF.